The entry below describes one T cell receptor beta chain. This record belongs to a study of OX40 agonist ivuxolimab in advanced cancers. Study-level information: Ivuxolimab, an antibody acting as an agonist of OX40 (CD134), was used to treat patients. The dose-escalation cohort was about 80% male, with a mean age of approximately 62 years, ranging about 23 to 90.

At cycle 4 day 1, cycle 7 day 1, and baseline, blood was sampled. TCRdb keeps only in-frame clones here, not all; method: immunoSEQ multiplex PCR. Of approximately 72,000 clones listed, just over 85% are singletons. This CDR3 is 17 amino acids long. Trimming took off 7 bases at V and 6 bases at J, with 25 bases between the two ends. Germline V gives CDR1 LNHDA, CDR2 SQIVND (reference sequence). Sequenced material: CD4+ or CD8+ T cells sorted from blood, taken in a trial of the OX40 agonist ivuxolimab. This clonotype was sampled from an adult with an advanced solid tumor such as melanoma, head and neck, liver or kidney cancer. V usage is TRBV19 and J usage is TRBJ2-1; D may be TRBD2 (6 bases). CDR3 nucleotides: TGTGCCAGTACTAGAATTTTGGCGGGGCCGGTGACCAATGAGCAGTTCTTC. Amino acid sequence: CASTRILAGPVTNEQFF.